This TCR beta chain was captured by sequencing in a study of blood T cell repertoires in COVID-19. Original handling: By means of reference gene primer amplification, nucleated cell counts were estimated. The protocol was immunoSEQ multiplex PCR, while the TCRdb copy is restricted to in-frame clones and leaves out a portion. V and J calls and clone size are those listed in that table; D and trimming were worked out from the DNA. The sample shows some 130,000 clones, about nine tenths of them seen only once. The CDR3 has 12 residues. Germline V gene data show CDR1 as MGHDK and CDR2 as SYGVNS. Trimming removed 4 bases at V and 7 bases at J, with 8 bases between.

This chain uses TRBV25-1 with TRBJ2-1, with D tentatively TRBD1 (6 bases). Sequencing was done on a sample of peripheral blood. This clonotype originated in a man aged 45 to 65 with active COVID-19. The CDR3 coding sequence is TGTGCCAGCAGTGTCCAGGGGAATGAGCAGTTCTTC. This gives the protein CASSVQGNEQFF.